This entry is about one T cell receptor beta chain. This sample is drawn from a study of blood T cell repertoires in COVID-19. In the study overall: Both acute and convalescent COVID-19 samples were obtained from the United States, Italy and Spain.

Clones were sequenced by immunoSEQ multiplex PCR, and TCRdb holds only the in-frame ones, with some missing. The table lists 150,000 to 200,000 clones, roughly 86% of them singletons, with roughly 2.9% in the top ten. CDR3 size: 16 residues. Unmatched junction bases numbered 3, after V lost 1 base and J lost 0 bases. Germline V lookup: CDR1 LNHDA, CDR2 SQIVND (reference sequence). The clonotype was recovered from a woman under 40 with active or convalescent COVID-19. Material for sequencing was peripheral blood. This chain uses TRBV19 with TRBJ2-1, with 7 bases identical to TRBD2. The CDR3 sequence: CASSIVGGGSYNEQFF. The CDR3 nucleotides read TGTGCCAGTAGTATAGTTGGGGGGGGCTCCTACAATGAGCAGTTCTTC.